This T cell receptor beta chain was recovered during a study of blood T cell repertoires in COVID-19 (dated by TCRdb to 2020 to 2022). Broadly, across the study: Collaborator samples came from the United States, Italy and Spain and covered acute and convalescent phases of COVID-19. Subjects who had been exposed to COVID-19, were actively infected with it, or had recovered from it provided the deeply sampled blood TCRbeta repertoires that made up the dataset. Where available, HLA class I and class II types were obtained from metadata supplied by the sample provider rather than from assay-based typing. The repertoires were released in a freely available public database intended as a resource for research on the immune response to SARS-CoV-2. The material from the prospective study consisted of cDNA or gDNA derived from T cells, B-cell-depleted T cells, or PBMCs. Sample metadata almost always included a de-identified subject ID, COVID-19 status, age in years and sex. Samples came from the ongoing ImmuneRACE study (first 160 participants) plus 1,254 subjects from 6 global collaborators. The research as a whole found: The amount of clinical and demographic metadata varied by source and participant and was provided uncurated.

Participants in the prospective study were aged roughly 18 to 100 years, lived in about two dozen United States geographic areas, and enrolled through a virtual design. In the prospective study, cohorts were assigned on the basis of participant-reported clinical history obtained from a screening survey and a study questionnaire. Mobile phlebotomists in the prospective study collected whole blood, serum and a nasopharyngeal or oropharyngeal swab from every participant. Participants in the prospective study had the option to provide additional blood draws and questionnaires over an approximately 2-month period. Blood samples from the prospective study were shipped frozen or at room temperature prior to DNA extraction. TCRbeta CDR3 regions were amplified from genomic DNA using the immunoSEQ Assay, a bias-controlled multiplex PCR. The study's processing was this. The number of nucleated cells in each sample was estimated from the amplification of reference gene primers within the assay. To quantify the absolute abundance of each unique TCRbeta CDR3 rearrangement, sequence reads were collapsed and filtered. Productive Simpson clonality was computed per sample as the square root of Simpson's diversity index over productive rearrangements. TCRdb holds this immuneACCESS table with in-frame rearrangements only. Some clones are missing; in checked studies, unresolved V genes explain under half, and the rest has no known cause. V and J calls and clone size are given by that table; D and trimming were obtained from the DNA. Here the sample has approximately 200,000 clones; 89% occur a single time. Of the sample, about 2.1% falls within the top ten clones.

Trimming removed 4 bases from V and 6 bases from J, leaving 19 bases between the germline ends. Reading from cysteine to phenylalanine, the CDR3 counts 15 amino acids. Only the CDR3 portion is preserved as DNA: 45 bases, with reading frame beginning at the first base. Sequences SGHRS (CDR1) and YFSETQ (CDR2) are obtained from the germline V gene. As to this clone: No cognate antigen has been identified for it. Per-base quality was not reported, and no clone a single base away is much larger than it.

Sequencing was carried out using PBMCs or T cells enriched from blood (not recorded which). This clonotype was sampled from a woman in her 40s with acute COVID-19. The V gene is TRBV5-1 and the J gene is TRBJ1-2, and perhaps TRBD1 as D gene, on 5 matching bases. The CDR3 is CASSLSGGSIDGYTF. In nucleotides, the sequence is TGCGCCAGCAGCCTTTCTGGGGGGAGTATAGATGGCTACACCTTC.